One and the same sample provided the 26 T cell receptor beta chains below, sequenced in a study of blood T cell repertoires in COVID-19. The repertoire was sequenced with immunoSEQ multiplex PCR; TCRdb's copy has only in-frame clones and lacks some. The table lists around 58,000 clones, less than 85% of them singletons. Specimen: peripheral blood. The source of these receptors is a human donor in a cohort sampled during active COVID-19.

The chain has TRBV18 and TRBJ1-1; D possibly corresponds to TRBD1 (6 bases). Germline loops: CDR1 KGHSH, CDR2 LQKENI. Between the trimmed V and J ends, which lost 2 bases and 0 bases, there was a span of 13 bases. The CDR3 extends over 16 amino acids. The CDR3 DNA reads as TGTGCCAGCTCACCAAAAGTCGGACAGATGAACACTGAAGCTTTCTTT. Its translation: CASSPKVGQMNTEAFF. The variable domain in full, with the rest retrieved from reference TRBV18 and TRBJ1-1, is NAGVMQNPRHLVRRRGQEARLRCSPMKGHSHVYWYRQLPEEGLKFMVYLQKENIIDESGMPKERFSAEFPKEGPSILRIQQVVRGDSAAYFCASSPKVGQMNTEAFFGQGTRLTVV.

The chain uses TRBV9 and TRBJ2-4; TRBD2 agrees at 12 bases. Germline V gives CDR1 SGDLS, CDR2 YYNGEE. The CDR3 loop spans 19 amino acids. The junction had 7 bases not matched to a gene; V was cut back by 0 bases and J by 0 bases. The DNA of the CDR3 is TGTGCCAGCAGCGTAGGGGCTAGCGGGGGGGCCCTAGCCAAAAACATTCAGTACTTC. Translated: CASSVGASGGALAKNIQYF.

The chain has TRBV4-1 and TRBJ1-5; 9 bases agree with TRBD1. V shed 3 bases, J shed 9 bases, and the junction held 12 bases outside the gene matches. Germline assignment: CDR1 MGHRA and CDR2 YSYEKL. There are 16 residues in the CDR3. The DNA for the CDR3 is TGCGCCAGCAGCCAGGACTCCGGGACAGGGAACCGGCCCCAGCATTTT. Translating it yields CASSQDSGTGNRPQHF.

The J gene is TRBJ2-7, the V gene TRBV6-2 or TRBV6-3; D is perhaps TRBD1 (6 bases). The CDR3 loop spans 17 amino acids. Germline CDR1 MNHEY, CDR2 SVGEGT. The V and J ends lost 0 bases and 0 bases respectively, with 15 bases between them. CDR3 in DNA: TGTGCCAGCAGTTACTCCGCCACTGGACAGATCTCCTACGAGCAGTACTTC. Amino acid sequence: CASSYSATGQISYEQYF.

The chain recombines TRBV7-2 with TRBJ2-1, with D perhaps TRBD2 (6 bases). The CDR3 sequence is 14 residues long. Germline CDR1 is SGHTA and CDR2 is FQGNSA. Trimming removed 5 bases from V and 4 bases from J, with 12 bases in between. In DNA, the CDR3 is TGTGCCAGCAGCCTCAAACGGGGGTACAATGAGCAGTTCTTC. Protein: CASSLKRGYNEQFF.

The chain employs TRBV7-8 and TRBJ2-5; D might be TRBD1 (6 bases). Trimming stripped 5 bases from V and 4 bases from J, with 14 bases between. The CDR3 totals 14 residues. The germline V gene has CDR1 SGHVS and CDR2 FQNEAQ. For the CDR3, the DNA is TGTGCCAGCAGCCGACAGGCCACAAGAGAGACCCAGTACTTC. It specifies CASSRQATRETQYF.

In this sample, this clone turned up a few times. The chain joins TRBV6-2 or TRBV6-3 to TRBJ1-5; a possible D gene is TRBD1 (5 bases). CDR1 is MNHEY and CDR2 is SVGEGT in the germline V gene. The V and J ends lost 6 bases and 3 bases respectively, with 9 bases between them. The CDR3 is 13 residues long. The CDR3 spells CASSPRDNQPQHF. CDR3 coding DNA: TGTGCCAGCAGCCCCAGGGACAATCAGCCCCAGCATTTT.

This chain connects TRBV19 to TRBJ1-2; 9 nucleotides agree with TRBD1. V lost 5 bases, J lost 5 bases, and 9 bases stayed unmatched. The germline V gene has CDR1 LNHDA and CDR2 SQIVND (reference sequence). The CDR3 extends over 15 amino acids. The CDR3, as DNA: TGTGCCAGTAGTCTCGGATTGGGGACAGGGTATGGCTACACCTTC. The encoded protein is CASSLGLGTGYGYTF. Together with reference TRBV19 and TRBJ1-2, the CDR3 gives the full variable domain: DGGITQSPKYLFRKEGQNVTLSCEQNLNHDAMYWYRQDPGQGLRLIYYSQIVNDFQKGDIAEGYSVSREKKESFPLTVTSAQKNPTAFYLCASSLGLGTGYGYTFGSGTRLTVV.

V gene TRBV28 combines with J gene TRBJ1-2; possibly TRBD1 for D (5 bases). Germline CDR1 and CDR2: MDHEN and SYDVKM. The CDR3 length is 16 residues. V lost 4 bases to trimming and J lost 6 bases, with 21 bases between them. CDR3 in DNA: TGTGCCAGCAGTTACATGGAGGGGTCTAGGGGCCATGGCTACACCTTC. As protein: CASSYMEGSRGHGYTF.

The V and J genes are TRBV2 and TRBJ2-3, with 10 bases identical to TRBD1. The CDR3 spans 15 residues. Germline assignment: CDR1 SNHLY and CDR2 FYNNEI. Germline trimming cut 5 bases from V and 4 bases from J; bases unmatched to any gene: 6. CDR3 DNA sequence: TGTGCCAGCAGTCCGGGACAGGGGAGTCCAGATACGCAGTATTTT. This sequence encodes CASSPGQGSPDTQYF. The variable domain in full, completed from reference TRBV2 and TRBJ2-3, reads EPEVTQTPSHQVTQMGQEVILRCVPISNHLYFYWYRQILGQKVEFLVSFYNNEISEKSEIFDDQFSVERPDGSNFTLKIRSTKLEDSAMYFCASSPGQGSPDTQYFGPGTRLTVL.

The chain has TRBV10-2 and TRBJ1-6; D gene unclear. Germline loops: CDR1 WSHSY, CDR2 SAAADI. Trimming removed 7 bases at V and 10 bases at J, with 11 bases between. This CDR3 spans 12 amino acids. Here the CDR3 DNA reads TGCGCCAGCAATCGGGGTGGGTCACCCCTCCACTTT. It yields the protein CASNRGGSPLHF.

CDR3 in DNA: TGTGCCAGCAGTTATCGGGACAGAACATATGGCTACACCTTC. It codes for CASSYRDRTYGYTF. The rearrangement joins TRBV6-2 or TRBV6-3 to TRBJ1-2; the match to TRBD1 covers 7 bases. Trimming removed 3 bases from V and 5 bases from J; junction bases left unmatched: 6. In germline, CDR1 is MNHEY, CDR2 SVGEGT. The CDR3 totals 14 residues.

This chain joins TRBV2 and TRBJ2-5; TRBD2 matches at 8 bases. This CDR3 comprises 14 residues. The germline V gene encodes CDR1 SNHLY and CDR2 FYNNEI. V lost 4 bases to trimming and J lost 4 bases; unmatched junction nucleotides: 5. The CDR3 region is CASSVFGGGETQYF. The CDR3 DNA follows: TGTGCCAGCAGTGTCTTCGGGGGGGGAGAGACCCAGTACTTC.

The V call is TRBV28, the J call TRBJ2-7, with 11 bases that match TRBD1. V shed 5 bases and J 0 bases; nucleotides not matched to a gene: 6. There are 16 residues in the CDR3. Germline V gives CDR1 MDHEN, CDR2 SYDVKM. CDR3 in amino acids: CASSVRTGGDSYEQYF. CDR3 coding DNA: TGTGCCAGCAGTGTAAGGACAGGGGGCGACTCCTACGAGCAGTACTTC.

This chain links TRBV5-1 with TRBJ1-6; TRBD1 agrees at 7 bases. This CDR3 comprises 15 residues. Looked up from germline, CDR1 is SGHRS and CDR2 is YFSETQ. The V segment lost 5 bases and the J segment 3 bases; nucleotides outside the gene matches: 5. The DNA of the CDR3 is TGCGCCAGCAGAAGACAGGGAGGCTATAATTCACCCCTCCACTTT. Translation gives CASRRQGGYNSPLHF.

The chain employs TRBV2 and TRBJ2-3; 13 bases agree with TRBD2. The length of the CDR3 is 18 residues. V trimming: 5 bases; J trimming: 0 bases; junction bases outside the gene matches: 8. Germline CDR1 reads SNHLY; CDR2 reads FYNNEI. CDR3: CASSYTGTSGTSTDTQYF. The CDR3 nucleotides are TGTGCCAGCAGTTACACCGGGACTAGCGGGACTAGCACAGATACGCAGTATTTT.

The genes are TRBV28 and TRBJ1-6, with D perhaps matching TRBD1 (5 bases). The V end was cut by 2 bases, the J end by 8 bases, with 10 bases between. Germline V gene data show CDR1 as MDHEN and CDR2 as SYDVKM. CDR3 size: 14 residues. The DNA for the CDR3 is TGTGCCAGCAGTTTAAACGGGGGGGATTCACCCCTCCACTTT. Its translation: CASSLNGGDSPLHF.

The gene calls are TRBV9 and TRBJ1-6, with a weak D call TRBD1 (6 bases). This CDR3 contains 15 residues. CDR1 is SGDLS, CDR2 YYNGEE, per germline. V was pared by 2 bases and J by 13 bases, with 19 bases between. DNA for the CDR3: TGTGCCAGCAGCGTGGAAGGGACGAGTCAGGGGCCCCTCCACTTT. Protein: CASSVEGTSQGPLHF.

The chain carries TRBV19 and TRBJ2-7, with 10 bases aligning to TRBD2. The CDR3 is 15 amino acids. The germline V gene encodes CDR1 LNHDA and CDR2 SQIVND (reference sequence). J lost 1 base, V lost 5 bases, and 5 bases had no gene match. The CDR3 DNA reads as TGTGCCAGTAGTTCTCTAGCGGGGGAGTCCTACGAGCAGTACTTC. Amino acid sequence: CASSSLAGESYEQYF.

The genes are TRBV9 and TRBJ2-3; TRBD1 matches 7 bases. V was clipped by 1 base and J by 0 bases; unmatched bases: 5. The CDR3 has 16 amino acids. CDR1 is SGDLS, CDR2 YYNGEE, per germline. CDR3 sequence (DNA): TGTGCCAGCAGCGTACAGGGGGTTACTAGCACAGATACGCAGTATTTT. Residues: CASSVQGVTSTDTQYF.

The V gene is TRBV5-6, the J gene TRBJ2-6; D ambiguous. The V end lost 3 bases, the J end lost 0 bases, and 10 bases lay between the germline ends. The CDR3 has 16 amino acids. Germline-derived CDR1 and CDR2 are SGHDT and YYEEEE. This CDR3 reads CASSSLTFSGANVLTF. The CDR3 DNA is TGTGCCAGCAGCTCGCTCACATTCTCTGGGGCCAACGTCCTGACTTTC.

This chain connects TRBV11-2 to TRBJ1-6; D ambiguous. V lost 4 bases and J lost 9, with 10 bases in between. Looked up from germline, CDR1 is SGHAT and CDR2 is FQNNGV. The CDR3 contains 13 residues. The CDR3 here is CASSSQDGSPLHF. Written as DNA, the CDR3 is TGTGCCAGCAGCTCCCAGGATGGTTCACCCCTCCACTTT.

This chain uses TRBV19 with TRBJ1-3; D unresolved. Germline V lookup: CDR1 LNHDA, CDR2 SQIVND (reference sequence). Between the trimmed V and J ends, which lost 7 bases and 4 bases, there was a span of 17 bases. This CDR3 has 15 residues. In DNA, the CDR3 is TGTGCCAGTACCGACCCTCGGGGATCAGGAAACACCATATATTTT. It codes for CASTDPRGSGNTIYF. Supplemented by reference TRBV19 and TRBJ1-3, the full variable domain reads DGGITQSPKYLFRKEGQNVTLSCEQNLNHDAMYWYRQDPGQGLRLIYYSQIVNDFQKGDIAEGYSVSREKKESFPLTVTSAQKNPTAFYLCASTDPRGSGNTIYFGEGSWLTVV.

The chain combines TRBV6-5 with TRBJ1-6; no firm D call. The CDR3 consists of 15 residues. Per germline, CDR1 MNHEY and CDR2 SVGAGI. V was trimmed by 0 bases and J by 7 bases, leaving 10 bases between them. The CDR3 nucleotides read TGTGCCAGCAGTTACTCGGGCAGAACCAATTCACCCCTCCACTTT. Residues: CASSYSGRTNSPLHF.

This clone has more than one count but fewer than ten. The CDR3 nucleotides are TGTGCCAGCAGCGTTGGAAGCAGGAATAACTATGGCTACACCTTC. Residues: CASSVGSRNNYGYTF. V gene TRBV5-6 combines with J gene TRBJ1-2, with D unclear. Trimming pared 4 bases from V and 1 base from J, leaving 14 bases between. The germline V gene encodes CDR1 SGHDT and CDR2 YYEEEE. The CDR3 runs to 15 residues.

The V call is TRBV7-7, the J call TRBJ2-7, with D tentatively TRBD1 (5 bases). Trimming took 5 bases from V and 6 from J, leaving 14 bases between them. The germline V gene has CDR1 SSHAT and CDR2 FNYEAQ (reference sequence). The CDR3 sequence is 13 residues long. Here the CDR3 reads CASSQMGPSEQYF. The CDR3 nucleotides read TGTGCCAGCAGCCAGATGGGGCCGAGCGAGCAGTACTTC.